This T cell receptor (beta chain) was identified in a study of blood T cell repertoires in COVID-19. Study in general: Spain, Italy and the United States supplied samples that represented acute and convalescent COVID-19. PBMCs, B-cell-depleted T cells, or T cells provided the cDNA or gDNA that made up the material.

Authors' data handling: It was from reference gene primer amplification that nucleated cell counts were estimated. The repertoire was sequenced with immunoSEQ multiplex PCR; TCRdb's copy has only in-frame clones and lacks some. The V and J calls and clone size are taken from that table; D and trimming were inferred from the DNA. The sample has 260,000 or so clones, 88% seen once. The sample comprised peripheral blood. This receptor was identified in a human donor in a cohort sampled during active COVID-19.

The CDR3 is CASSVVVGANVLTF. CDR3 bases: TGTGCCAGCAGCGTAGTAGTCGGGGCCAACGTCCTGACTTTC. The J gene is TRBJ2-6, the V gene TRBV9; D unclear. V was clipped by 0 bases and J by 4 bases, with 5 bases between them. Per the germline V gene, CDR1 is SGDLS and CDR2 is YYNGEE. The CDR3 length is 14 residues.